These 25 T cell receptor beta chains originate from one sample sequenced in a study of T cells in women clearing cervical HPV infection. Some clones are missing from TCRdb's copy, which holds only in-frame ones; the method was immunoSEQ multiplex PCR. Across fewer than 35,000 clones, the top ten clones capture roughly 6.8% of the sample. Sequenced material: blood buffy coat. These receptors were obtained from a woman between 18 and 70 years old with a cervical HPV16 infection that either progressed to CIN3+ or cleared (not recorded which).

The CDR3 DNA, read in part, is TGCAGTGCTAGTACCCCCCCCGACAAAACCTACGAG. Protein: CSASTPPDKTYE. The full CDR3 sequence reads CSASTPPDKTYEQYF. The chain uses TRBV20-1 and TRBJ2-7, with unresolved D. Read data end 3 residues before the CDR3 end; the end is taken from the germline J gene. Germline CDR1 and CDR2: DFQATT and SNEGSKA (reference sequence). The V end lost 3 bases, the J end lost 2 bases, and 17 bases lay between the germline ends. This CDR3 region has 15 residues.

About this clone itself: The CDR3 end is not reached by the read, which stops 3 residues before it; the germline J gene fills it in. This chain uses TRBV20-1 with TRBJ1-1; D gene ambiguous. V lost 0 bases and J 4 bases, leaving 9 bases between the germline ends. Germline V CDR1 and CDR2: DFQATT, SNEGSKA (reference sequence). CDR3 length equals 13 residues. CDR3 amino acids: CSARDRQVTEAFF. CDR3 DNA (partial): TGCAGTGCTAGAGACCGGCAGGTCACTGAA.

Note on this clone: The observed sequence ends 3 residues before the CDR3 terminus, with the missing tail filled in from the germline J gene. This chain connects TRBV12-3 or TRBV12-4 to TRBJ2-1; D unresolved. V lost 9 bases, J lost 0 bases, and 12 bases lay in between. The CDR3 totals 14 residues. The part of the CDR3 DNA that was read is TGTGCCAGTCGCAGGTCTGGCTCCTACAATGAG. As protein: CASRRSGSYNE. The complete CDR3 protein is CASRRSGSYNEQFF.

About this clone itself: The read falls 3 residues short of the CDR3 end, and the missing part is taken from the germline J gene. V gene TRBV18 combines with J gene TRBJ1-1, with D tentatively TRBD1 (5 bases). The germline V gene has CDR1 KGHSH and CDR2 LQKENI. Trimming removed 2 bases at V and 1 base at J, with 11 bases between. The CDR3 totals 15 residues. CDR3 DNA (partial): TGTGCCAGCTCACCAAATCCCAGGGCGAACACTGAA. This gives the protein CASSPNPRANTE. In full, the CDR3 is CASSPNPRANTEAFF.

Notes on this clone: Read sequence stops 3 residues before the CDR3 end, and the germline J gene provides the missing end. Other nucleotide sequences from this sample produce the same CDR3. The chain joins TRBV19 to TRBJ1-3; maybe TRBD1 (6 bases). Germline-derived CDR1 and CDR2 are LNHDA and SQIVND (reference sequence). V was cut by 3 bases and J by 4 bases, with 16 bases left in between. CDR3 length: 16 residues. The DNA read from the CDR3 is TGTGCCAGTAGTATGTCGGCAGGGGCGCGAGGAAACACC. As protein: CASSMSAGARGNT. The full-length CDR3 reads as CASSMSAGARGNTIYF.

Remarks on this clone: The CDR3 end lies 3 residues beyond the end of the read and is filled in from the germline J gene. The V and J genes are TRBV7-2 and TRBJ2-1, with TRBD2 matching over 8 bases. CDR3 size: 16 residues. Per the germline V gene, CDR1 is SGHTA and CDR2 is FQGNSA. The V and J ends lost 0 bases and 5 bases, in that order; junction bases with no gene match: 6. The covered CDR3 bases are TGTGCCAGCAGCTTAGCGCCACGGGGGGGCAACAATGAG. This codes for CASSLAPRGGNNE. The CDR3, in full, reads CASSLAPRGGNNEQFF. The variable domain in full, completed from reference TRBV7-2 and TRBJ2-1, reads GAGVSQSPSNKVTEKGKDVELRCDPISGHTALYWYRQSLGQGLEFLIYFQGNSAPDKSGLPSDRFSAERTGGSVSTLTIQRTQQEDSAVYLCASSLAPRGGNNEQFFGPGTRLTVL.

In the case of this clone: The sequence runs out 3 residues before the end of the CDR3; the remainder is reconstructed from the germline J gene. This sequence joins TRBV30 and TRBJ2-3; 9 nucleotides line up with TRBD1. This CDR3 has 14 residues. CDR1 and CDR2 (germline): GTSNPN, SVGIG (reference sequence). The sequenced part of the CDR3 DNA is TGTGCCTGGAGTCCGGGACAGGGCAATCAGCCG. Protein: CAWSPGQGNQP. The CDR3 in its entirety is CAWSPGQGNQPQYF.

The covered CDR3 bases are TGCAGCGTTGTGAATAGGGTCCGCTGGGGC. It codes for CSVVNRVRWG. In full, the CDR3 is CSVVNRVRWGYTF. This rearrangement joins TRBV29-1 to TRBJ1-2, with D uncertain. The CDR3 goes on 3 residues after the read ends, and that part is filled in from the germline J gene. The CDR3 is 13 amino acids. Per germline, CDR1 SQVTM and CDR2 ANQGSEA.

This clone is medium-sized (0.01 to 0.1%) by frequency. Sequencing ends 3 residues short of the CDR3 end; the germline J gene provides the rest. The chain employs TRBV4-1 and TRBJ2-3; D gene unclear. Trimming stripped 1 base from V and 2 bases from J, with 19 bases between. This CDR3 contains 18 residues. CDR1 and CDR2 from the germline V gene are MGHRA and YSYEKL. Here the CDR3 reads CASSQGPRTPLPTDTQYF. CDR3 DNA, as far as it was read: TGCGCCAGCAGCCAAGGGCCACGCACCCCCTTACCCACAGATACG.

About this clone itself: Read coverage stops 3 residues before the CDR3 terminus; the germline J gene supplies the remainder. This chain links TRBV5-1 with TRBJ2-5, with D possibly matching TRBD2 (6 bases). Germline CDR1 reads SGHRS; CDR2 reads YFSETQ. This CDR3 spans 15 amino acids. The V and J ends lost 3 bases and 2 bases respectively, with 14 bases between them. Incomplete CDR3 DNA: TGCGCCAGCAGCTCCACTAGCAGTACTCAAGAGACC. Amino acids: CASSSTSSTQET. The complete CDR3 sequence is CASSSTSSTQETQYF.

Details on this clone: The CDR3 goes on 3 residues after the read ends, and that part is filled in from the germline J gene. V usage is TRBV19 and J usage is TRBJ2-5; TRBD1 matches at 9 bases. This CDR3 has 17 amino acids. CDR1 and CDR2 (germline): LNHDA, SQIVND (reference sequence). The J segment lost 0 bases and the V segment lost 4 bases, leaving 9 bases of the junction unmatched. CDR3 bases read: TGTGCCAGTAGTAGATTTGGACAGGGGATGTACCAAGAGACC. Protein: CASSRFGQGMYQET. The full-length CDR3 reads as CASSRFGQGMYQETQYF. Complete variable domain (other parts from reference TRBV19 and TRBJ2-5): DGGITQSPKYLFRKEGQNVTLSCEQNLNHDAMYWYRQDPGQGLRLIYYSQIVNDFQKGDIAEGYSVSREKKESFPLTVTSAQKNPTAFYLCASSRFGQGMYQETQYFGPGTRLLVL.

As concerns this clone: With the read ending 3 residues before the CDR3 end, the germline J gene is used to fill in that end. This sequence joins TRBV6-1 and TRBJ1-6; D not certain. Deletions cut 1 base from V and 9 bases from J, with 10 bases between. The length of the CDR3 is 14 residues. Germline loops: CDR1 MNHNS, CDR2 SASEGT. The CDR3 loop is CASSEDERFSPLHF. CDR3 DNA (partial): TGTGCCAGCAGTGAAGACGAGCGCTTTTCACCC.

CDR3 DNA (partial): TGTGCCAGCAGTGGGGGGCCCTGGCAAGAAAAA. Protein: CASSGGPWQEK. The CDR3, in full, reads CASSGGPWQEKLFF. The chain recombines TRBV6-1 with TRBJ1-4; maybe TRBD1 (6 bases). The read ends 3 residues before the CDR3 terminus; that terminus is restored from the germline J gene. Trimming pared 4 bases from V and 8 bases from J, leaving 14 bases between. Germline CDR1 and CDR2: MNHNS and SASEGT. The CDR3 extends over 14 amino acids.

For this clone: The read ends 3 residues early relative to the CDR3; the germline J gene fills the gap. V usage is TRBV2 and J usage is TRBJ1-1, with TRBD1 matching over 7 bases. V was clipped by 6 bases and J by 2 bases; unmatched bases: 6. This CDR3 is 14 amino acids long. CDR1 is SNHLY, CDR2 FYNNEI, per germline. This CDR3 reads CASSIRQGNTEAFF. The CDR3 DNA, read in part, is TGTGCCAGCAGCATAAGACAGGGAAACACTGAA. Using reference TRBV2 and TRBJ1-1 for the parts outside the CDR3, the full variable domain is EPEVTQTPSHQVTQMGQEVILRCVPISNHLYFYWYRQILGQKVEFLVSFYNNEISEKSEIFDDQFSVERPDGSNFTLKIRSTKLEDSAMYFCASSIRQGNTEAFFGQGTRLTVV.

In the case of this clone: One end of the junction is discordant with germline, which a read error may explain. The CDR3 is cut off 3 residues early in the read; its end comes from the germline J gene. The chain carries TRBV4-2 and TRBJ2-3, with 7 bases fitting TRBD2. The CDR3 contains 13 residues. The germline V gene encodes CDR1 LGHNA and CDR2 YNFKEQ. The CDR3 bases that were read are TGCGCCAGCAGCAGCGGGACCCCAGATACG. Protein sequence: CASSSGTPDT. The whole CDR3 sequence reads CASSSGTPDTQYF.

Worth noting for this clone: The read comes to an end 3 residues before the CDR3 does, leaving the germline J gene to fill in the end. V usage is TRBV7-9 and J usage is TRBJ1-2; D is possibly TRBD1 (5 bases). The CDR3 loop spans 14 amino acids. Germline CDR1 is SEHNR and CDR2 is FQNEAQ (reference sequence). This chain's CDR3 is CASSHKNRNYDYTF. CDR3 DNA, as far as it was read: TGTGCCAGCAGCCATAAGAACAGGAACTACGAC.

Concerning this clone: The read ends 3 residues before the CDR3 terminus; that terminus is restored from the germline J gene. This sequence joins TRBV19 and TRBJ2-7; D is perhaps TRBD1 (5 bases). The CDR3 is 14 amino acids. Germline V gene sequence: CDR1 LNHDA, CDR2 SQIVND (reference sequence). V lost 1 base to trimming and J lost 5 bases, with 12 bases between them. The CDR3 DNA, read in part, is TGTGCCAGTAGTATAGTCGGCAGGGTCCACGAG. Translation gives CASSIVGRVHE. From start to end, the CDR3 is CASSIVGRVHEQYF.

In regard to this clone: The CDR3 end lies 3 residues beyond the end of the read and is filled in from the germline J gene. This chain joins TRBV5-4 and TRBJ2-5, with D tentatively TRBD1 (5 bases). The CDR3 length is 13 residues. From germline, CDR1 is SGHNT and CDR2 YYREEE (reference sequence). Trimming took off 5 bases at V and 5 bases at J, with 13 bases between the two ends. The CDR3 bases that were read are TGTGCCAGCAGGCGTCAGGGTGGCGAGACC. Translation: CASRRQGGET. The CDR3 in its entirety is CASRRQGGETQYF. The full variable domain, with the rest looked up from reference TRBV5-4 and TRBJ2-5, is ETGVTQSPTHLIKTRGQQVTLRCSSQSGHNTVSWYQQALGQGPQFIFQYYREEENGRGNFPPRFSGLQFPNYSSELNVNALELDDSALYLCASRRQGGETQYFGPGTRLLVL.

Notes on this clone: Read sequence stops 3 residues before the CDR3 end, and the germline J gene provides the missing end. V and J are TRBV30 and TRBJ2-3; D is possibly TRBD2 (5 bases). This CDR3 has 20 amino acids. Germline CDR1 GTSNPN, CDR2 SVGIG (reference sequence). The CDR3: CAWSRRMYGTMENSNQPQYF. The covered CDR3 bases are TGTGCCTGGAGTCGGAGGATGTACGGCACTATGGAGAATAGCAATCAGCCG.

With regard to this clone: The sequence runs out 3 residues before the end of the CDR3; the remainder is reconstructed from the germline J gene. V usage is TRBV13 and J usage is TRBJ2-7, with D maybe TRBD1 (5 bases). The germline V and J ends were trimmed by 2 bases and 5 bases, with 19 bases remaining between them. Germline V CDR1 and CDR2: PRHDT, FYEKMQ (reference sequence). The length of the CDR3 is 16 residues. CDR3 DNA, as far as it was read: TGTGCCAGCAGCTTATTGTTTGGAAGGGGTGGTAACGAG. Translating gives CASSLLFGRGGNE. The entire CDR3 sequence reads CASSLLFGRGGNEQYF.

The CDR3 sequence: CASSLALGANNEKLFF. The sequenced part of the CDR3 DNA is TGCGCCAGCAGCTTGGCCTTGGGGGCGAATAATGAAAAA. The chain employs TRBV5-1 and TRBJ1-4, with a weak D call TRBD1 (6 bases). The read comes to an end 3 residues before the CDR3 does, leaving the germline J gene to fill in the end. V lost 0 bases and J lost 4, with 13 bases in between. Germline CDR1 SGHRS, CDR2 YFSETQ. This CDR3 is 16 amino acids long.

Points on this clone: The read terminates 3 residues ahead of where the CDR3 ends, so the germline J gene completes it. The chain recombines TRBV5-1 with TRBJ2-3; D is uncertain. This CDR3 comprises 15 residues. With 0 bases removed from V and 1 base from J, the gap between germline ends came to 9 bases. Germline V gene data show CDR1 as SGHRS and CDR2 as YFSETQ. The CDR3 is CASSLASAGTDTQYF. Partial CDR3 DNA: TGCGCCAGCAGCTTGGCCAGCGCGGGCACAGATACG. Full variable domain (missing parts from reference TRBV5-1 and TRBJ2-3): KAGVTQTPRYLIKTRGQQVTLSCSPISGHRSVSWYQQTPGQGLQFLFEYFSETQRNKGNFPGRFSGRQFSNSRSEMNVSTLELGDSALYLCASSLASAGTDTQYFGPGTRLTVL.

As concerns this clone: The read terminates 3 residues before the CDR3 end, so the remaining end is supplied by the germline J gene. J is TRBJ2-5 and V is TRBV9; 9 nucleotides agree with TRBD1. Germline assignment: CDR1 SGDLS and CDR2 YYNGEE. The CDR3 runs 16 residues. V was clipped by 3 bases and J by 4 bases; unmatched bases: 10. The CDR3 sequence: CASSAIPTGGRETQYF. CDR3 DNA, as far as it was read: TGTGCCAGCAGCGCCATTCCGACAGGGGGGCGAGAGACC.

A remark on this clone: Read data end 3 residues before the CDR3 end; the end is taken from the germline J gene. The chain carries TRBV2 and TRBJ2-1; tentatively, D is TRBD2 (6 bases). V shed 6 bases and J shed 9 bases, with 24 bases lying between them. The CDR3 spans 16 residues. Germline lookup yields CDR1 SNHLY and CDR2 FYNNEI. CDR3 bases read: TGTGCCAGCAGCCCTACTTCGGGACTTGCATGGGGTGAG. Translated, it gives CASSPTSGLAWGE. The whole CDR3 sequence reads CASSPTSGLAWGEQFF.

On this clone itself: The read gets to within 3 residues of the CDR3 end, and the germline J gene fills in the rest. V gene TRBV30 combines with J gene TRBJ1-5; D possibly corresponds to TRBD1 (5 bases). The germline gives CDR1 GTSNPN, CDR2 SVGIG (reference sequence). This CDR3 region has 16 residues. Trimming stripped 4 bases from V and 0 bases from J, with 16 bases between. The DNA read from the CDR3 is TGTGCCTGGACAAAGAAACAGGCGTATAGCAATCAGCCC. Protein: CAWTKKQAYSNQP. The entire CDR3 sequence reads CAWTKKQAYSNQPQHF.